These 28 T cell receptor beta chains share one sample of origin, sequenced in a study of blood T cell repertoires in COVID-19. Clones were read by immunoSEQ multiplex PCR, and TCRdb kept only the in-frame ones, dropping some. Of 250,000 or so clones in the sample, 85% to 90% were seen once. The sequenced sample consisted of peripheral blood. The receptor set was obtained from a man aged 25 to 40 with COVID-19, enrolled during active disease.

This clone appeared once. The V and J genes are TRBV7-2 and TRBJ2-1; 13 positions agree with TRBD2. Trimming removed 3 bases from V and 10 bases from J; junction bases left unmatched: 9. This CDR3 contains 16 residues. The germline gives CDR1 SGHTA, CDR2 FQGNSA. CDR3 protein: CASSFRGTSGKGEQFF. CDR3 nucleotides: TGTGCCAGCAGCTTCCGCGGGACTAGCGGGAAGGGGGAGCAGTTCTTC.

CDR3 region: CASSINLPNSPLHF. CDR3 sequence (DNA): TGTGCCAGTAGTATTAATCTTCCTAATTCACCCCTCCACTTT. J is TRBJ1-6 and V is TRBV19; D is unclear. CDR1 LNHDA and CDR2 SQIVND come from the germline V gene (reference sequence). Trimming left V 3 bases short and J 6 bases short, with 9 bases between. The CDR3 length is 14 residues.

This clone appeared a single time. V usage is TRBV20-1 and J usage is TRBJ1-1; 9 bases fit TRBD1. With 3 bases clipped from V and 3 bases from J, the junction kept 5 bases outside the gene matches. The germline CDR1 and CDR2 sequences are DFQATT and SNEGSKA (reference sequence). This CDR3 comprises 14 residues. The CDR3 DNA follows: TGCAGTGCTAGTGACAGGGGGTATGACACTGAAGCTTTCTTT. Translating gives CSASDRGYDTEAFF.

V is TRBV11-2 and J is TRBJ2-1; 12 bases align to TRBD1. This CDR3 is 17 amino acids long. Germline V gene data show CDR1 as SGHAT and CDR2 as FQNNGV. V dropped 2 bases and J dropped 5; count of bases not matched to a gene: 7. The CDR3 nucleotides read TGTGCCAGCAGCTTAATATCGGGACAGGGGGCCCACAATGAGCAGTTCTTC. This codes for CASSLISGQGAHNEQFF. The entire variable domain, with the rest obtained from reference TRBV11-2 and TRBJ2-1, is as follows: EAGVAQSPRYKIIEKRQSVAFWCNPISGHATLYWYQQILGQGPKLLIQFQNNGVVDDSQLPKDRFSAERLKGVDSTLKIQPAKLEDSAVYLCASSLISGQGAHNEQFFGPGTRLTVL.

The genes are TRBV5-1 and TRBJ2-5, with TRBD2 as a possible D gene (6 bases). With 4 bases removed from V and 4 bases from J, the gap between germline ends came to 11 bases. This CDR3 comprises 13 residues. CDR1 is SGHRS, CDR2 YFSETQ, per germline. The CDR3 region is CASSPGTLETQYF. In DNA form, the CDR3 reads TGCGCCAGCAGCCCAGGGACTCTAGAGACCCAGTACTTC.

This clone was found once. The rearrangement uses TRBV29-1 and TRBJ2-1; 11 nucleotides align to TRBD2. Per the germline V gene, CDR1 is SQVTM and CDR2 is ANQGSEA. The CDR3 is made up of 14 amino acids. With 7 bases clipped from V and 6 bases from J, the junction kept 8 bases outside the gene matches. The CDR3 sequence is CSDEEGTSGNEQFF. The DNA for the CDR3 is TGCAGCGACGAAGAAGGGACTAGCGGCAATGAGCAGTTCTTC.

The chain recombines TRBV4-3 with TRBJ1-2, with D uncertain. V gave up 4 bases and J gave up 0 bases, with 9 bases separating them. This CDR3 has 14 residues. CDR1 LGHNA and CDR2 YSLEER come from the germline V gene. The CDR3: CASSPGRPNYGYTF. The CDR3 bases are TGCGCCAGCAGCCCCGGGAGACCTAACTATGGCTACACCTTC.

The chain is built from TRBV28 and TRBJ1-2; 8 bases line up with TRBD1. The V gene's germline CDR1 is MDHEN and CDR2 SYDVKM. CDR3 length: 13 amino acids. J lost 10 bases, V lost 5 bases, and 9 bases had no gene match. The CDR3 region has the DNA TGTGCCAGCAGTGTCCGGGACAGGCTTTCCTACACCTTC. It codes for CASSVRDRLSYTF.

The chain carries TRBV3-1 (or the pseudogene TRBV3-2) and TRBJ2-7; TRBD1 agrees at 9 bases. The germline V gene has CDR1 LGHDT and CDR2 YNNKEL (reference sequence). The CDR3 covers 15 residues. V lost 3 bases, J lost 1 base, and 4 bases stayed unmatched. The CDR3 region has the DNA TGTGCCAGCAGCCATCGACAGGGGGTATCCTACGAGCAGTACTTC. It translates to CASSHRQGVSYEQYF.

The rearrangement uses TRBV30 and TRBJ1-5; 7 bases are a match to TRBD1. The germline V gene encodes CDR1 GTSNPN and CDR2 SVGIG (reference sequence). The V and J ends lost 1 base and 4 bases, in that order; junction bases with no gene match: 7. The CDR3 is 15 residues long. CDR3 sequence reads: CAWSGGDSGNQPQHF. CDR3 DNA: TGTGCCTGGAGTGGGGGGGACAGCGGTAATCAGCCCCAGCATTTT.

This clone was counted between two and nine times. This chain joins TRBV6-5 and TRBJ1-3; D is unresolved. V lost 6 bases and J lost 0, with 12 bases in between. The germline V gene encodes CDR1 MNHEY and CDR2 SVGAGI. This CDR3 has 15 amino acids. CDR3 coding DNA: TGTGCCAGCAGGCCAAACACCTCCTCTGGAAACACCATATATTTT. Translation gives CASRPNTSSGNTIYF.

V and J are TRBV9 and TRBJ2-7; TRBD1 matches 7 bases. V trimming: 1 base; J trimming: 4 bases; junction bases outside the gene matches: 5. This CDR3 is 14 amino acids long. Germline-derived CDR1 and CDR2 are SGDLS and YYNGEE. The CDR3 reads CASSVTGASYEQYF. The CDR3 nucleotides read TGTGCCAGCAGCGTAACAGGGGCCTCATACGAGCAGTACTTC. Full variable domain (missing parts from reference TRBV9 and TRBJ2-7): DSGVTQTPKHLITATGQRVTLRCSPRSGDLSVYWYQQSLDQGLQFLIQYYNGEERAKGNILERFSAQQFPDLHSELNLSSLELGDSALYFCASSVTGASYEQYFGPGTRLTVT.

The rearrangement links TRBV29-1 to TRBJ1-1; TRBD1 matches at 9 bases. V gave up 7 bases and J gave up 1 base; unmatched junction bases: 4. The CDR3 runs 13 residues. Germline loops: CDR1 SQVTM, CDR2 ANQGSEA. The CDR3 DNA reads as TGCAGCGCCAAGACAGGGGGGAACACTGAAGCTTTCTTT. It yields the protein CSAKTGGNTEAFF.

In nucleotides, the CDR3 is TGCAGCGTTGCGGGTCTGGGGGGTTACACTGAAGCTTTCTTT. Amino acids: CSVAGLGGYTEAFF. The chain links TRBV29-1 to TRBJ1-1; maybe TRBD1 (5 bases). Germline loops: CDR1 SQVTM, CDR2 ANQGSEA. Between the trimmed V and J ends, which lost 4 bases and 3 bases, there was a span of 15 bases. The CDR3 extends over 14 amino acids.

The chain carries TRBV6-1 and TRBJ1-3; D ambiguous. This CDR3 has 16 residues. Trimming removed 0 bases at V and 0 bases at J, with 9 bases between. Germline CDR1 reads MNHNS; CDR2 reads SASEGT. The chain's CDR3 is CASSEAGRSSGNTIYF. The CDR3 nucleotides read TGTGCCAGCAGTGAAGCTGGGAGAAGCTCTGGAAACACCATATATTTT.

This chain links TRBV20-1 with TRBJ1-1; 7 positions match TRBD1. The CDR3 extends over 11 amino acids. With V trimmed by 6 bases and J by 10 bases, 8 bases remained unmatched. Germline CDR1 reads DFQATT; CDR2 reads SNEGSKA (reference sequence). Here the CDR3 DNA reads TGCAGTGCGAACAGACAGGGTGGAGCTTTCTTT. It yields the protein CSANRQGGAFF.

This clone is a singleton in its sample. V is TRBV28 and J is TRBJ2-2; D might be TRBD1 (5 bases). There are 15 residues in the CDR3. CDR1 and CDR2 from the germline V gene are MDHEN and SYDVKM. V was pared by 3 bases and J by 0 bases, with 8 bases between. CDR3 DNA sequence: TGTGCCAGCAGTTTTTGGGGCACGAACACCGGGGAGCTGTTTTTT. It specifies CASSFWGTNTGELFF.

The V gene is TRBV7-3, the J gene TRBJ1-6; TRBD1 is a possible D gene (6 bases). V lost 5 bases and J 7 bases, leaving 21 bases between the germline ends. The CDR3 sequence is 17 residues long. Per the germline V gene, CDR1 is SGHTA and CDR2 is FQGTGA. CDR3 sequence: CASSPRAGARGNSPLHF. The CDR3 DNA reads TGTGCCAGCAGCCCTCGAGCGGGGGCGCGCGGCAATTCACCCCTCCACTTT.

CDR3 sequence: CASSPPPGGGNTEAFF. CDR3 sequence (DNA): TGTGCCAGCAGCCCACCCCCAGGGGGCGGGAACACTGAAGCTTTCTTT. The chain employs TRBV21-1 and TRBJ1-1; the table gives TRBD1 as D, unverified against the DNA. TRBV21-1 is labeled a pseudogene. The CDR3 covers 16 residues.

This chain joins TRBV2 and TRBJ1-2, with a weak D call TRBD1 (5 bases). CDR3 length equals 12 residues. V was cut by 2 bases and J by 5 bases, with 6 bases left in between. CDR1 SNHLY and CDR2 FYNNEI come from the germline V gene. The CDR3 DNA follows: TGTGCCAGCAGTGAACGACAGTATGGCTACACCTTC. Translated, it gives CASSERQYGYTF.

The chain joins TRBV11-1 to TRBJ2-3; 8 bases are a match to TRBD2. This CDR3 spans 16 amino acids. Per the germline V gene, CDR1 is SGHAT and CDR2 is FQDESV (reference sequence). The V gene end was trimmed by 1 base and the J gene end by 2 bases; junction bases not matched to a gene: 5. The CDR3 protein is CASSLGTSGPTDTQYF. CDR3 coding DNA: TGTGCCAGCAGCTTAGGAACTAGCGGACCCACAGATACGCAGTATTTT.

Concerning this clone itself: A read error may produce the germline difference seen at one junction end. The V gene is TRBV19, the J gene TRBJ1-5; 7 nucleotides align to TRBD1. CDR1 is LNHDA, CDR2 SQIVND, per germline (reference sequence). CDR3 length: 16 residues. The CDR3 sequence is CASRSPGTVDNRPQHF. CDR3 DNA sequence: TGTGCCAGTAGATCTCCAGGGACAGTGGATAATCGGCCCCAGCATTTT.

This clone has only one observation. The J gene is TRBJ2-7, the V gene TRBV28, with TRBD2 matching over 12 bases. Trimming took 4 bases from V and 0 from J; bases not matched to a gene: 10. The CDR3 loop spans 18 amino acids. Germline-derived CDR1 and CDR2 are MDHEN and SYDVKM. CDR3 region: CASSSYPTSGRFSYEQYF. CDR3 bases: TGTGCCAGCAGTTCGTACCCGACTAGCGGGAGATTCTCCTACGAGCAGTACTTC.

The CDR3 sequence is CASSLGLGTGPFLADEQFF. The DNA for the CDR3 is TGTGCCAGCAGCTTGGGCCTTGGGACAGGTCCTTTCTTAGCAGATGAGCAGTTCTTC. The J gene is TRBJ2-1, the V gene TRBV7-2; 8 nucleotides line up with TRBD1. V was pared by 3 bases and J by 8 bases, with 21 bases of the junction left unmatched. There are 19 residues in the CDR3. Looked up from germline, CDR1 is SGHTA and CDR2 is FQGNSA.

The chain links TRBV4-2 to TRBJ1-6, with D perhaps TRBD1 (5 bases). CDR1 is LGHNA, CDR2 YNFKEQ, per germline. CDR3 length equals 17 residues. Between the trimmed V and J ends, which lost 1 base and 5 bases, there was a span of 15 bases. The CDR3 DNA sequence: TGTGCCAGCAGCCAAGCCGGGAGGGGTTTAGATAATTCACCCCTCCACTTT. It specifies CASSQAGRGLDNSPLHF.

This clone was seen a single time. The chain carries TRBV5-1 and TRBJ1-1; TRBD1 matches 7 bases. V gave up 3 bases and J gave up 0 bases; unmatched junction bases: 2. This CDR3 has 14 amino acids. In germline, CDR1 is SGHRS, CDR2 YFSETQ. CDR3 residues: CASSSGQMNTEAFF. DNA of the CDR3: TGCGCCAGCAGCTCGGGACAGATGAACACTGAAGCTTTCTTT. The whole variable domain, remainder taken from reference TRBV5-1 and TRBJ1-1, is KAGVTQTPRYLIKTRGQQVTLSCSPISGHRSVSWYQQTPGQGLQFLFEYFSETQRNKGNFPGRFSGRQFSNSRSEMNVSTLELGDSALYLCASSSGQMNTEAFFGQGTRLTVV.

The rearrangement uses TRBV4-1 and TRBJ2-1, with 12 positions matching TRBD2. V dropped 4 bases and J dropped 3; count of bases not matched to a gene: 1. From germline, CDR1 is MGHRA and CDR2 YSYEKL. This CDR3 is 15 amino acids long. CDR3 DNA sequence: TGCGCCAGCAGCCGGACTAGCGGGGACTACAATGAGCAGTTCTTC. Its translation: CASSRTSGDYNEQFF.

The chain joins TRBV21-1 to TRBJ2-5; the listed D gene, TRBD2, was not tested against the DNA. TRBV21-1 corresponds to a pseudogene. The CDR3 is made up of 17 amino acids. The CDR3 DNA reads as TGTGCCAGCAGCAAAGATCGGAAGCGGGAGGGCACGGAGACCCAGTACTTC. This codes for CASSKDRKREGTETQYF.